This is a list of T cell receptor beta chains from one sample in a study of regulatory T cells in long-lasting Graves disease. TCRdb re-called the multiplex PCR reads through MiXCR, storing one row per CDR3 protein. Here the sample spans 400,000 to 500,000 distinct CDR3 sequences, about 20% being singletons. The specimen was peripheral blood mononuclear cells (PBMCs), collected when the disease was refractory, from a patient treated with antithyroid drugs. All receptors derive from a female donor with Graves disease. CDR3s include the opening cysteine and the closing phenylalanine or tryptophan. D genes are given only for firm matches. Clone size, where shown, is once, few, many, or a class for clones that have expanded.

cdr3_aa	cdr3_nt	clone_size	j_call	v_call	d_call
CASSLIQGLDQPQHF	TGTGCCAGCAGTTTGATCCAGGGGCTTGATCAGCCCCAGCATTTT	many	TRBJ1-5	TRBV6-5	NA
CASSPITRNTGELFF	TGTGCCAGCAGTCCCATTACACGGAACACCGGGGAGCTGTTTTTT	many	TRBJ2-2	TRBV12-3/TRBV12-4	NA
CASSEPPGQGNEQYF	TGTGCCAGCAGTGAACCCCCGGGACAGGGCAACGAGCAGTACTTC	few	TRBJ2-7	TRBV25-1	TRBD1
CSGRSPSYNEQFF	TGCAGCGGACGGTCTCCTTCCTACAATGAGCAGTTCTTC	once	TRBJ2-1	TRBV29-1	NA
CASTIWGQGANSGANVLTF	TGTGCCAGCACCATATGGGGGCAGGGGGCAAACTCTGGGGCCAACGTCCTGACTTTC	many	TRBJ2-6	TRBV12-3/TRBV12-4	TRBD1
CASSRDSPSSNYGYTF	TGTGCCAGCAGTCGGGACAGTCCCTCTTCTAACTATGGCTACACCTTC	many	TRBJ1-2	TRBV6-1	TRBD1
CASSRQNEKLFF	TGCGCCAGCAGCCGACAGAATGAAAAACTGTTTTTT	NA	TRBJ1-4	TRBV4-3	NA
CASRAGGRGQPQHF	TGTGCCAGCAGGGCAGGGGGCAGGGGTCAGCCCCAGCATTTT	many	TRBJ1-5	TRBV2	TRBD1
CASSQGEQETQYF	TGTGCCAGCAGCCAAGGGGAGCAAGAGACCCAGTACTTC	many	TRBJ2-5	TRBV14	NA
CASSPGRTGDSPLHF	TGTGCCAGCAGTCCGGGGCGTACAGGGGATTCACCCCTCCACTTT	NA	TRBJ1-6	TRBV5-6	TRBD1
CASSLPDLNTEAFF	TGCGCCAGCAGCTTGCCCGATCTGAACACTGAAGCTTTCTTT	NA	TRBJ1-1	TRBV5-1	NA